The 18 T cell receptor beta chains below all came from one sample that was sequenced in a study of shared clonotypes between healthy human individuals. Method: immunoSEQ multiplex PCR; TCRdb's copy keeps in-frame clones and lacks some. The repertoire has 450,000 to 600,000 clones, 60% to 85% of them found once; the top ten carry 10% to 15%. The sample was PBMCs. The receptors originated from a woman aged 40 to 50 in good health. Some clones in this sample may be carry-over from other donors' samples.

The chain links TRBV1 to TRBJ2-1; TRBD2 is the table's D call, not checked against the DNA. TRBV1 corresponds to a pseudogene. The CDR3 has 21 residues. This CDR3 is CTSSQNPILTGTSGEYNEQFF. The CDR3 bases are TGCACCAGCAGCCAAAATCCAATTCTTACCGGGACTAGCGGGGAATACAATGAGCAGTTCTTC.

The V call is TRBV27, the J call TRBJ2-2; tentatively, D is TRBD1 (5 bases). Germline CDR1 MNHEY, CDR2 SMNVEV (reference sequence). Trimming stripped 6 bases from V and 6 bases from J, with 17 bases between. The CDR3 runs to 15 residues. CDR3 in amino acids: CASRTYRPAPGELFF. CDR3 DNA sequence: TGTGCCAGCAGAACGTACAGGCCTGCACCCGGGGAGCTGTTTTTT.

This clone was seen once. The chain is built from TRBV10-3 and TRBJ2-3; no clear D gene. The V and J ends lost 4 bases and 3 bases respectively, with 11 bases between them. Germline V gene lookup returns CDR1 ENHRY and CDR2 SYGVKD. The CDR3 contains 14 residues. This CDR3 is CAISGSAATDTQYF. The CDR3 nucleotides are TGTGCCATCAGTGGATCGGCGGCGACAGATACGCAGTATTTT.

V gene TRBV15 combines with J gene TRBJ2-7; D is perhaps TRBD1 or TRBD2 (6 bases each). Trimming removed 1 base at V and 2 bases at J, with 9 bases between. The V gene's germline CDR1 is LNHNV and CDR2 YYDKDF (reference sequence). The CDR3 loop spans 14 amino acids. The CDR3 DNA sequence: TGTGCCACCAGCAGAGGGGGGGACACCTACGAGCAGTACTTC. Translation: CATSRGGDTYEQYF.

As DNA, the CDR3 is TGTGCCAGCAGTAAAACCTCCGGGGTTGGGGGCTACACCTTC. This codes for CASSKTSGVGGYTF. This chain uses TRBV27 with TRBJ1-2; D not certain. V lost 5 bases, J lost 8 bases, and 18 bases lay in between. CDR1 is MNHEY, CDR2 SMNVEV, per germline (reference sequence). CDR3 size: 14 residues.

V gene TRBV18 combines with J gene TRBJ2-7; D remains ambiguous. Trimming pared 3 bases from V and 5 bases from J, leaving 8 bases between. CDR3 length: 12 residues. CDR1 and CDR2 (germline): KGHSH, LQKENI. The CDR3 loop is CASSPSLDEQYF. The CDR3 nucleotides are TGTGCCAGCTCACCGTCACTCGACGAGCAGTACTTC. Full variable domain (outside the CDR3, taken from reference TRBV18 and TRBJ2-7): NAGVMQNPRHLVRRRGQEARLRCSPMKGHSHVYWYRQLPEEGLKFMVYLQKENIIDESGMPKERFSAEFPKEGPSILRIQQVVRGDSAAYFCASSPSLDEQYFGPGTRLTVT.

This clone was detected a few times. This rearrangement joins TRBV6-5 to TRBJ1-5, with D uncertain. The CDR3 contains 13 residues. Germline V lookup: CDR1 MNHEY, CDR2 SVGAGI. The V gene lost 6 bases and the J gene lost 3 bases, with 9 bases spanning the gap. The CDR3 sequence: CASSLQLNQPQHF. The CDR3 nucleotides are TGTGCCAGCAGCCTACAGCTCAATCAGCCCCAGCATTTT.

J is TRBJ1-2 and V is TRBV30; perhaps TRBD1 as D (5 bases). The CDR3 is 15 residues long. The V end was cut by 0 bases, the J end by 4 bases, with 15 bases between. Germline CDR1 GTSNPN, CDR2 SVGIG (reference sequence). CDR3 bases: TGTGCCTGGAGTGTAAGCAGGGTGGGGGTCTATGGCTACACCTTC. Its protein is CAWSVSRVGVYGYTF. Filled out from reference TRBV30 and TRBJ1-2, the complete variable domain reads SQTIHQWPATLVQPVGSPLSLECTVEGTSNPNLYWYRQAAGRGLQLLFYSVGIGQISSEVPQNLSASRPQDRQFILSSKKLLLSDSGFYLCAWSVSRVGVYGYTFGSGTRLTVV.

The chain has TRBV11-3 and TRBJ2-3, with a tentative D call TRBD2 (5 bases). Germline V gene sequence: CDR1 SGHNT, CDR2 YENEEA. Trimming left V 0 bases short and J 4 bases short, with 11 bases between. This CDR3 has 15 amino acids. Here the CDR3 reads CASSLDGERADTQYF. Written as DNA, the CDR3 is TGTGCCAGCAGCTTAGATGGGGAGCGTGCAGATACGCAGTATTTT.

This chain links TRBV5-4 with TRBJ2-2; the D is unclear. Trimming took off 0 bases at V and 6 bases at J, with 9 bases between the two ends. CDR1 and CDR2 (germline): SGHNT, YYREEE (reference sequence). The CDR3 consists of 14 residues. The CDR3 nucleotides are TGTGCCAGCAGCTTGGTCGGGCTTGCCGGGGAGCTGTTTTTT. It yields the protein CASSLVGLAGELFF.

The V and J genes are TRBV7-3 and TRBJ2-1, with D perhaps TRBD2 (6 bases). Germline CDR1 is SGHTA and CDR2 is FQGTGA. The CDR3 totals 13 residues. V was trimmed by 5 bases and J by 13 bases, leaving 18 bases between them. CDR3: CASSPPQRVEQFF. As DNA, the CDR3 is TGTGCCAGCAGCCCCCCCCAGCGGGTAGAACAGTTCTTC.

The chain links TRBV4-1 to TRBJ1-5; 10 positions match TRBD1. The germline CDR1 and CDR2 sequences are MGHRA and YSYEKL. Unmatched junction bases numbered 7, after V lost 0 bases and J lost 5 bases. The CDR3 runs 17 residues. The CDR3 loop reads CASSQDRGDRGYQPQHF. The CDR3 DNA sequence: TGCGCCAGCAGCCAAGATAGGGGGGACAGGGGTTATCAGCCCCAGCATTTT.

This chain connects TRBV28 to TRBJ2-5; 7 bases agree with TRBD2. J was trimmed by 4 bases and V by 6 bases; bases with no gene match: 20. Germline lookup yields CDR1 MDHEN and CDR2 SYDVKM. The CDR3 contains 18 residues. Here the CDR3 DNA reads TGTGCCAGCAGGAGCGCCACGGGGAGGGCCTTATTTAGAGAGACCCAGTACTTC. Its protein is CASRSATGRALFRETQYF.

The gene calls are TRBV21-1 and TRBJ2-2; TRBD2, as called in the table, went unchecked against the DNA. TRBV21-1 is classified as a pseudogene. This CDR3 has 17 residues. This CDR3 reads CASSSGLAGECAGELFF. The CDR3 nucleotides read TGTGCCAGCAGCAGCGGACTAGCGGGAGAGTGTGCCGGGGAGCTGTTTTTT.

CDR3 region: CASSVGAGLQPYNEQFF. The CDR3 bases are TGTGCCAGCAGCGTAGGTGCCGGACTACAACCCTACAATGAGCAGTTCTTC. The chain recombines TRBV9 with TRBJ2-1; perhaps TRBD2 as D (6 bases). V was shortened by 0 bases and J by 2 bases, with 15 bases between the two germline ends. The CDR3 runs 17 residues. The germline V gene has CDR1 SGDLS and CDR2 YYNGEE.

The gene calls are TRBV9 and TRBJ2-1; possibly TRBD1 for D (7 bases). Germline lookup yields CDR1 SGDLS and CDR2 YYNGEE. There are 13 residues in the CDR3. Trimming removed 9 bases from V and 5 bases from J, with 15 bases in between. The CDR3 DNA reads as TGTGCCACCGCAGGGGGACTCGACAATGAGCAGTTCTTC. Translation: CATAGGLDNEQFF. The full variable domain, completed using reference TRBV9 and TRBJ2-1, is DSGVTQTPKHLITATGQRVTLRCSPRSGDLSVYWYQQSLDQGLQFLIQYYNGEERAKGNILERFSAQQFPDLHSELNLSSLELGDSALYFCATAGGLDNEQFFGPGTRLTVL.

The V call is TRBV5-4, the J call TRBJ2-5, with 7 bases identical to TRBD1. Unmatched junction bases numbered 3, after V lost 2 bases and J lost 2 bases. Germline V gene lookup returns CDR1 SGHNT and CDR2 YYREEE (reference sequence). The CDR3 runs to 14 residues. CDR3 DNA: TGTGCCAGCAGCTTCCCGGGACAGCAAGAGACCCAGTACTTC. Protein product: CASSFPGQQETQYF.

This clone appeared once. The chain combines TRBV18 with TRBJ2-3; 7 nucleotides line up with TRBD1. Germline assignment: CDR1 KGHSH and CDR2 LQKENI. The length of the CDR3 is 15 residues. The V segment lost 1 base and the J segment 1 base; nucleotides outside the gene matches: 2. CDR3 in DNA: TGTGCCAGCTCACCACTTACAGGGGGCACAGATACGCAGTATTTT. Protein sequence: CASSPLTGGTDTQYF.